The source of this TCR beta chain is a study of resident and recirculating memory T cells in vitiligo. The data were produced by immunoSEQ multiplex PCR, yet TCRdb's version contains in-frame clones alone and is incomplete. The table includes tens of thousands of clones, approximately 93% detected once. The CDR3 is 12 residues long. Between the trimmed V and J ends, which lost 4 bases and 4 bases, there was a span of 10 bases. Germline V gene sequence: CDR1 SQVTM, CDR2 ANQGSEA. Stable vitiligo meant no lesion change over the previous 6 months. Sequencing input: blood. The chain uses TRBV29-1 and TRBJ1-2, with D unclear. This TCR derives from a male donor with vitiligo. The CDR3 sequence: CSVGVVSYGYTF. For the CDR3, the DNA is TGCAGCGTTGGCGTGGTATCCTATGGCTACACCTTC.